This T cell receptor (beta chain) was obtained from a study of cytomegalovirus exposure and HLA in healthy donors (dated by TCRdb to between 2016 and 2019). Broadly, across the study: According to an earlier analysis of 587 of the donors, roughly 180 million T cells yielded 120 million or so unique TCR beta sequences and around 280 Gb of sequence data. The number of typed donors differed by locus: roughly 629-640 for A, B, C, DRB1 and DQB1; about 520 for DQA1; about 600 for DPA1; and some 450 for DPB1. Both class I and class II loci were covered by HLA typing, at four-digit resolution. Because of strong linkage in the cohort, roughly five DR-DQ haplotypes were treated as single units for association and clustering. All discovery cohort repertoires had been generated using a single sequencing platform. On average, around 240,000 unique TCR beta nucleotide sequences were sequenced per donor among 350 to 400 genotyped donors of the cohort, with roughly 18% of those sequences being non-productive. The study combined high-throughput TCR immunosequencing, statistical association of individual TCRs with disease status, and machine learning to predict cytomegalovirus infection status. The later analysis used no new phenotypic data to find candidate immune exposures, relying instead on TCR beta sequences and their occurrence across donors. Using immunosequencing, the study profiled T cell repertoires from around 670 subjects and related those repertoires to cytomegalovirus serostatus. In an earlier analysis of several hundred of the donors, high-throughput TCR beta sequencing was used to judge whether each TCR beta V gene segment behaved as functional or pseudogenic. The study was designed to test whether signatures of past pathogen exposure could be identified by cataloging public T cell receptors. Donor age, sex, ethnicity and CMV serostatus were compiled alongside the repertoire data. A later analysis re-analyzed previously published TCR beta repertoires from 666 donors and added high-resolution HLA genotyping to study TCR occurrence patterns. Roughly 310 gigabases of sequencing data and approximately 85 million unique TCR sequences were included in an early release covering around 600 HLA-typed donors. Among the roughly 400 genotyped donors, around 81% belonged to the genetic ancestry cluster associated with self-reported Caucasian donors. In addition to the first cohort of around 670 subjects, a separate validation cohort of 130 or so different subjects was used. In a later genetic analysis, genome-wide SNP genotypes for about three fifths of the roughly 670 donors were used, and that subset was treated as a discovery cohort. Findings and caveats that apply to the study as a whole: Correlated functional status among segregating V segments might be attributable to linkage disequilibrium, but an unknown experimental factor could not be ruled out. In an earlier analysis of some 640 of the donors, most TCR beta V segments were observed in productive rearrangements about 87% or about 30% of the time, broadly matching IMGT annotations. It was suggested by the authors that the approach could potentially be generalized to other disease states and immunological phenotypes. Most TCR sequences were seen in very few donors, while some public TCRs were found in many individuals. Some IMGT-functional V segments, including TRBV6-2 and TRBV6-3, could not be distinguished by the 87-base-pair reads and were therefore excluded. This cohort had only TCR beta chains sequenced, and the lack of alpha or paired-chain data limited which features could be detected. In a later genetic analysis, a missense DCLRE1C variant was associated with V-gene and J-gene trimming of TCR beta chains, and the association was replicated in an independent cohort. A later analysis reported that several top co-occurrence clusters appeared linked to parvovirus B19, influenza, CMV and Epstein-Barr virus. In vitro tests confirmed that three of the cytomegalovirus-associated TCR beta chains recognize cytomegalovirus antigens. A cluster of highly shared sequence variants was judged likely to be a technical artifact of the sequencing pipeline. Because HLA typing was missing for some donors at each locus, association tests included only the typed subset. Cytomegalovirus status was reported to be diagnosed by the classifier with high specificity and sensitivity in both the original and validation cohorts. CMV serostatus was the only immune exposure information available for the cohort. In a later analysis, HLA-associated TCR beta chains showed more clonal expansion and lower generation probabilities than non-associated chains that were equally common. Sequencing depth was assumed to be roughly uniform across donors in the presence/absence analyses, though that assumption may not hold. A further reported finding was that TCR beta sequences accurately predicted the HLA-A and HLA-B alleles for most subjects in the first cohort. When HLA alleles, especially DR and DQ, strongly co-occurred, TCR associations were difficult to assign to individual alleles. According to a later genetic analysis, donors in an Asian-associated ancestry cluster had fewer N-insertions in productive TCRs than the roughly 700-donor mean. A later analysis associated 16,951 TCR beta sequences with specific HLA alleles at a false discovery rate of 0.05. In a later analysis, the rate of TCR association differed among HLA loci, with DRB1 alleles having the most associated TCRs and HLA-C alleles having the fewest. A total of around 150 TCR beta chains were listed by the study as associated with cytomegalovirus. Because counts were too low, some 17 rarely observed V segments, including chromosome 9 orphons, were left out of the earlier analysis of over 550 of the donors. According to a later analysis, most CMV-associated TCR beta chains appeared to be HLA-restricted, and the HLA associations seemed to be driven largely by CMV exposure.

Note on this clone: Its recognized antigen is unknown. No per-base quality is available; no much larger clone lies one base away.

Receptors were amplified or captured by the immunoSEQ multiplex PCR assay. A mixture of 60 forward primers for TCR Vbeta segments and 13 reverse primers for TCR Jbeta segments was used in the multiplex PCR. A multiplex PCR assay on genomic DNA amplified the CDR3 region of rearranged TCR beta genes. Amplified TCR beta libraries were sequenced as 87-base-pair reads on the Illumina HiSeq System. In the original analysis: In a later analysis, roughly 80 million unique TCR beta chains were counted across the approximately 640 repertoires, and roughly 11 million of these chains were shared by at least two donors. To remove PCR and sequencing errors, raw reads were error-corrected and collapsed into unique sequences using a nearest-neighbor algorithm that merged closely related sequences. CDR3 sequences were aligned to IMGT reference sequences to assign V, D and J gene segments. Each retained sequence needed at least a six-nucleotide match to both a V gene segment and a J gene segment. Rearrangements were called productive when the CDR3 lacked stop codons and stayed in frame with V and J; all others were non-productive. Following IMGT convention, CDR3 was defined as the stretch from the second conserved V-encoded cysteine to the conserved J-encoded phenylalanine. In an earlier analysis of around 640 of the donors, sequences lacking an unambiguous match to a single V gene segment were excluded. An earlier analysis of 500 to 700 of the donors classified V segments as functional when productive rearrangements were above 56.7% and as segregating when the standard deviation between donors was above 5%. A statistical classification framework was built for diagnosing cytomegalovirus status from the catalog of TCR beta chain sequences. A later analysis assigned V and J genes by comparing TCR nucleotide sequences with IMGT/GENE-DB human TR gene sequences. The TCRdist pipeline was used in a later analysis to assign CDR3 sequences and most-parsimonious VDJ recombination scenarios. A later analysis defined each TCR beta chain by its CDR3 amino acid sequence plus V-gene family, and excluded reads lacking a unique V-gene family. As a way to deal with suspected cross-contamination and a sequencing artifact, a later analysis dropped hundreds of nucleotide sequences that were highly shared and had low generation probability. A later analysis calculated a clonal expansion index for each public chain from normalized within-repertoire ranks of inferred template counts. Generation probabilities in a later analysis came from a VDJ recombination model fitted to out-of-frame rearrangements, and those results were checked against IGoR. In a later analysis, hypergeometric tests were used to score TCR-TCR, TCR-HLA and TCR-CMV co-occurrence, with a repertoire-size bias correction applied to TCR pairs. A later analysis estimated false discovery rates by permuting HLA or CMV assignments 20 times. In a later analysis, co-occurring TCRs were grouped using DBSCAN, with TCRdist sequence similarity added in when clustering inside HLA-allele-positive subsets. Co-occurrence clustering excluded repertoires with fewer than 30,000 or more than 120,000 public chains, plus five with anomalous nucleotide sharing. TCRdb holds this immuneACCESS table with in-frame rearrangements only. Some clones are missing; in checked studies, unresolved V genes explain under half, and the rest has no known cause. D and trimming were read from the DNA, whereas the V and J calls and clone size are those reported in that table. For this sample the table gives about 190,000 clones, of which roughly 74% were detected only once. The ten top clones hold approximately 1.8% of the sample.

The cohort comprised 710 or so healthy bone marrow donors. At the time of sampling, all cohort members were nominally healthy, though unrecorded immune exposures were likely present. The donor tested CMV seronegative, placing the donor among the 350 or so seronegative members of the cohort. A peripheral blood sample was provided by each donor, and peripheral blood mononuclear cells were used for TCR beta sequencing. The Qiagen DNeasy Blood Extraction Kit was used to extract genomic DNA from the blood cell samples. After removal of 4 bases from V and 7 bases from J, the junction retains 15 bases not matched to a gene. From its cysteine to its phenylalanine, the CDR3 spans 16 amino acids. The read is trimmed to its CDR3 DNA, 48 bases read in frame from base 1. CDR1 and CDR2 are read off the germline V gene as SGHRS and YFSETQ.

The specimen was PBMCs. The chain was built from TRBV5-1 and TRBJ1-2; TRBD1 lines up with 8 middle nucleotides. The TCR was taken from a woman aged 25-40 years in good health and CMV-seronegative. The DNA reads TGCGCCAGCAGCCCTCTCGGGGCGGCAGGGGGCTGTGGCTACACCTTC. Translated, it gives CASSPLGAAGGCGYTF.